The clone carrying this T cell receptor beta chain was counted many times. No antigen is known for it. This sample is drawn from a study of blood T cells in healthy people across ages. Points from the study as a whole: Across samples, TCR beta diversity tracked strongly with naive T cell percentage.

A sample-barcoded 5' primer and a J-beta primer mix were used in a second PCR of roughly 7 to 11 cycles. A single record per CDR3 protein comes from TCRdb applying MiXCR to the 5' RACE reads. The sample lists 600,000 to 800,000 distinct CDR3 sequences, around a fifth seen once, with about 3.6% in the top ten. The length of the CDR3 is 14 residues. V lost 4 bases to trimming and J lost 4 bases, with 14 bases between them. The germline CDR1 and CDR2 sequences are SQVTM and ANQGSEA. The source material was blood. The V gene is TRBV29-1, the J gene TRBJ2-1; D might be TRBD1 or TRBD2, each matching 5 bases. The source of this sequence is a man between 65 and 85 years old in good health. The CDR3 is CSVGGADRYNEQFF. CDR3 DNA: TGCAGCGTTGGAGGGGCCGACAGATACAATGAGCAGTTCTTC.